These 29 T cell receptor beta chains were all obtained from the same sample, sequenced in a study of beta chain features in type 1 diabetes. These receptors' targets are unknown. TCRB transcripts that were expressed got sequenced, as all of the isolated RNA had been reverse transcribed. TCRdb's copy holds only in-frame clones and misses some; the assay was immunoSEQ multiplex PCR. The sample lists approximately 170,000 clones, roughly 8% seen once, with approximately 0.5% in the top ten. Study-wide findings and caveats: Type 1 diabetes patients showed a moderate but significant shortening of TCRB CDR3s in all four CD4+ subsets.

Sequencing input: central memory CD4+ T cells from blood. These receptor sequences come from a young man with type 1 diabetes.

A note on this clone: Other DNA sequences in the same sample also yield this CDR3. The chain combines TRBV9 with TRBJ2-3; maybe TRBD2 (6 bases). The CDR3 extends over 13 amino acids. CDR1 is SGDLS and CDR2 is YYNGEE in the germline V gene. V was cut by 2 bases and J by 4 bases, with 8 bases left in between. CDR3 in amino acids: CASSVGGADTQYF. The CDR3 nucleotides are TGTGCCAGCAGCGTGGGGGGAGCAGATACGCAGTATTTT.

This clone has a handful of counts. V is TRBV28 and J is TRBJ2-2, with D perhaps matching TRBD1 (5 bases). The V gene lost 10 bases and the J gene lost 5 bases, with 14 bases spanning the gap. The CDR3 contains 13 residues. In germline, CDR1 is MDHEN, CDR2 SYDVKM. The CDR3 sequence is CAINFPGTGELFF. Here the CDR3 DNA reads TGTGCCATCAACTTTCCAGGGACCGGGGAGCTGTTTTTT.

This clone was picked up a small number of times. The rearrangement uses TRBV7-9 and TRBJ1-5, with TRBD1 identical over 7 bases. V lost 5 bases and J lost 2; bases outside the gene matches: 6. The CDR3 is 15 amino acids. CDR1 is SEHNR and CDR2 is FQNEAQ in the germline V gene (reference sequence). CDR3 residues: CASSHGGQGNQPQHF. The CDR3 nucleotides are TGTGCCAGCAGCCATGGCGGACAGGGCAATCAGCCCCAGCATTTT.

This clone was picked up one time. The chain carries TRBV28 and TRBJ2-7; D is possibly TRBD1 (5 bases). Trimming cost V 7 bases and J 5 bases, with 24 bases left between them. Germline-derived CDR1 and CDR2 are MDHEN and SYDVKM. The CDR3 has 16 amino acids. CDR3 in amino acids: CASTPRTGRERNEQYF. The DNA of the CDR3 is TGTGCCAGCACCCCCCGGACCGGCAGGGAACGCAACGAGCAGTACTTC.

Remarks on this clone: The junction shows a germline mismatch at one end, possibly a read error. J is TRBJ2-3 and V is TRBV6-5; D unresolved. This CDR3 contains 14 residues. Germline CDR1 and CDR2: MNHEY and SVGAGI. CDR3 loop: CAISPKAGTDTQYF. CDR3 DNA sequence: TGTGCCATCAGTCCTAAGGCGGGCACAGATACGCAGTATTTT.

The rearrangement uses TRBV15 and TRBJ2-3, with 7 bases fitting TRBD1. Germline lookup yields CDR1 LNHNV and CDR2 YYDKDF (reference sequence). The CDR3 runs 15 residues. The ends lost 5 bases at V and 4 bases at J; junction bases unmatched: 9. As DNA, the CDR3 is TGTGCCACCAGCCCCAGGCTAGGGGGCGCAGATACGCAGTATTTT. Translation gives CATSPRLGGADTQYF.

This chain links TRBV28 with TRBJ2-1; 9 bases line up with TRBD1. CDR1 and CDR2 (germline): MDHEN, SYDVKM. The CDR3 loop spans 16 amino acids. V dropped 7 bases and J dropped 4; count of bases not matched to a gene: 11. The CDR3 sequence is CASTSPPGQGYNEQFF. The CDR3 DNA reads as TGTGCCAGCACCTCTCCTCCGGGACAGGGTTACAATGAGCAGTTCTTC.

This clone was detected ten times or more. The chain couples TRBV4-3 to TRBJ2-1, with D unresolved. Germline V gene sequence: CDR1 LGHNA, CDR2 YSLEER. The germline V and J ends were trimmed by 0 bases and 5 bases, with 8 bases remaining between them. CDR3 length: 14 residues. The CDR3 here is CASSQDQLNNEQFF. CDR3 DNA sequence: TGCGCCAGCAGCCAAGACCAACTGAACAATGAGCAGTTCTTC.

This chain joins TRBV19 and TRBJ2-7; 11 bases are shared with TRBD1. The CDR3 loop spans 15 amino acids. Unmatched junction bases numbered 7, after V lost 6 bases and J lost 3 bases. Germline lookup yields CDR1 LNHDA and CDR2 SQIVND (reference sequence). The DNA of the CDR3 is TGTGCCAGTAGAACGACCGGGACAGGGGGCTACGAGCAGTACTTC. Translation: CASRTTGTGGYEQYF.

The genes are TRBV4-3 and TRBJ1-2; D possibly corresponds to TRBD1 (5 bases). V lost 3 bases, J lost 1 base, and 12 bases lay in between. Germline V CDR1 and CDR2: LGHNA, YSLEER. The CDR3 is 15 residues long. CDR3 DNA sequence: TGCGCCAGCAGCCATAGGGGCCGAGGTAACTATGGCTACACCTTC. The encoded protein is CASSHRGRGNYGYTF.

The CDR3 sequence is CASSSGMGSYNEQFF. The DNA for the CDR3 is TGTGCCAGCAGCAGCGGGATGGGCTCCTACAATGAGCAGTTCTTC. This rearrangement joins TRBV5-4 to TRBJ2-1; TRBD2 matches 7 bases. The germline V gene encodes CDR1 SGHNT and CDR2 YYREEE (reference sequence). V dropped 4 bases and J dropped 0; count of bases not matched to a gene: 4. This CDR3 has 15 residues.

The gene calls are TRBV19 and TRBJ2-2, with D maybe TRBD2 (7 bases). Germline CDR1 is LNHDA and CDR2 is SQIVND (reference sequence). There are 15 residues in the CDR3. V lost 6 bases and J lost 7, with 18 bases in between. This CDR3 is CASSPTAGAGGELFF. The CDR3 nucleotides are TGTGCCAGTAGCCCCACGGCGGGGGCGGGCGGGGAGCTGTTTTTT.

This clone appeared a few times. J is TRBJ2-2 and V is TRBV7-9, with D possibly matching TRBD1 (5 bases). V lost 5 bases and J 5 bases, leaving 12 bases between the germline ends. CDR3 length: 14 residues. CDR1 is SEHNR, CDR2 FQNEAQ, per germline (reference sequence). Here the CDR3 reads CASSPRALTGELFF. The CDR3 nucleotides are TGTGCCAGCAGCCCCAGGGCCCTTACCGGGGAGCTGTTTTTT.

There are a few counts of this clone. The chain joins TRBV15 to TRBJ1-1, with D hard to call. The V and J ends lost 3 bases and 3 bases respectively, with 11 bases between them. The CDR3 covers 14 residues. Per germline, CDR1 LNHNV and CDR2 YYDKDF (reference sequence). CDR3 nucleotides: TGTGCCACCAGCAGGAGACATGGTGACACTGAAGCTTTCTTT. Amino acid sequence: CATSRRHGDTEAFF.

This clone was seen more than once but under ten times. This chain connects TRBV25-1 to TRBJ2-1; 12 positions agree with TRBD2. Germline-derived CDR1 and CDR2 are MGHDK and SYGVNS. V trimming: 6 bases; J trimming: 7 bases; junction bases outside the gene matches: 4. The CDR3 runs 14 residues. The CDR3 sequence: CASRTSGGRNEQFF. Here the CDR3 DNA reads TGTGCCAGCAGGACTAGCGGGGGCAGAAATGAGCAGTTCTTC.

This clone showed up many times. This chain links TRBV19 with TRBJ2-4, with TRBD2 matching over 13 bases. In germline, CDR1 is LNHDA, CDR2 SQIVND (reference sequence). The CDR3 contains 15 residues. Germline trimming cut 7 bases from V and 8 bases from J; bases unmatched to any gene: 8. CDR3 loop: CASKRLAGGRDIQYF. Here the CDR3 DNA reads TGTGCCAGTAAGCGACTAGCGGGGGGCCGGGACATTCAGTACTTC.

The gene calls are TRBV7-9 and TRBJ2-5; D call uncertain. V dropped 5 bases and J dropped 4 bases, with 11 bases sitting between them. The CDR3 has 13 amino acids. CDR1 SEHNR and CDR2 FQNEAQ come from the germline V gene (reference sequence). The CDR3 loop is CASSPPPIETQYF. CDR3 DNA sequence: TGTGCCAGCAGCCCACCCCCTATAGAGACCCAGTACTTC. Combining the CDR3 with reference TRBV7-9 and TRBJ2-5 gives the whole variable domain DTGVSQNPRHKITKRGQNVTFRCDPISEHNRLYWYRQTLGQGPEFLTYFQNEAQLEKSRLLSDRFSAERPKGSFSTLEIQRTEQGDSAMYLCASSPPPIETQYFGPGTRLLVL.

The chain employs TRBV19 and TRBJ2-5; possible D gene TRBD1, 5 bases. The CDR3 is 15 amino acids. V lost 1 base to trimming and J lost 5 bases, with 14 bases between them. CDR1 LNHDA and CDR2 SQIVND come from the germline V gene (reference sequence). CDR3 region: CASSIAQGSGETQYF. Here the CDR3 DNA reads TGTGCCAGTAGTATAGCGCAGGGTAGTGGTGAGACCCAGTACTTC.

CDR3 DNA: TGTGCCAGTAGTACGACAGGAAACACCGGGGAGCTGTTTTTT. It translates to CASSTTGNTGELFF. The chain uses TRBV19 and TRBJ2-2, with D possibly matching TRBD1 (6 bases). The length of the CDR3 is 14 residues. Germline V gene lookup returns CDR1 LNHDA and CDR2 SQIVND (reference sequence). Trimming shortened V by 4 bases and J by 2 bases, and 8 bases separated the two germline ends.

This clone turned up a few times. Other DNA variants within this sample encode the same CDR3. The chain links TRBV5-8 to TRBJ2-5, with 12 bases that match TRBD2. The CDR3 consists of 14 residues. The V segment lost 4 bases and the J segment 4 bases; nucleotides outside the gene matches: 2. CDR1 is SGHTS, CDR2 YDEGEE, per germline. Written as DNA, the CDR3 is TGTGCCAGCAGCCTAGCGGGGGGGCGAGAGACCCAGTACTTC. This codes for CASSLAGGRETQYF.

The chain has TRBV30 and TRBJ2-7; the D gene is possibly TRBD2 (5 bases). The length of the CDR3 is 13 residues. V was clipped by 0 bases and J by 7 bases, with 13 bases between them. Germline loops: CDR1 GTSNPN, CDR2 SVGIG (reference sequence). The CDR3 loop reads CAWSVPATREQYF. The CDR3 region has the DNA TGTGCCTGGAGTGTACCGGCCACTAGAGAGCAGTACTTC.

The V call is TRBV2, the J call TRBJ1-1; tentatively, D is TRBD1 (6 bases). This CDR3 contains 14 residues. The germline gives CDR1 SNHLY, CDR2 FYNNEI. Trimming pared 4 bases from V and 0 bases from J, leaving 9 bases between. The DNA for the CDR3 is TGTGCCAGCAGTGGACAGGTGCTGAACACTGAAGCTTTCTTT. It specifies CASSGQVLNTEAFF.

This clone was detected only a few times. The rearrangement uses TRBV2 and TRBJ2-3, with D perhaps TRBD1 (7 bases). Germline values: CDR1 SNHLY, CDR2 FYNNEI. The CDR3 contains 17 residues. With 3 bases removed from V and 5 bases from J, the gap between germline ends came to 21 bases. Here the CDR3 reads CASSDSLGTAEGDTQYF. CDR3 nucleotides: TGTGCCAGCAGTGATAGCCTCGGGACAGCGGAGGGAGATACGCAGTATTTT.

There are a few counts of this clone. This rearrangement joins TRBV2 to TRBJ1-1; D gene ambiguous. From germline, CDR1 is SNHLY and CDR2 FYNNEI. Trimming took 6 bases from V and 4 from J, leaving 12 bases between them. This CDR3 has 13 residues. CDR3 in DNA: TGTGCCAGCAGACCCCATCTCGGCACTGAAGCTTTCTTT. Amino acid sequence: CASRPHLGTEAFF.

In its sample, this clone was seen a few times. The V call is TRBV2, the J call TRBJ2-5, with D tentatively TRBD2 (5 bases). The CDR3 is 12 amino acids. Deletions cut 11 bases from V and 7 bases from J, with 17 bases between. CDR1 is SNHLY, CDR2 FYNNEI, per germline. The CDR3 DNA sequence: TGTGCCGGACTCTTAGAAAAAGGGACCCAGTACTTC. Its protein is CAGLLEKGTQYF.

This clone was seen a few times. The chain is built from TRBV5-4 and TRBJ2-3; D is perhaps TRBD2 (6 bases). In germline, CDR1 is SGHNT, CDR2 YYREEE (reference sequence). V shed 0 bases and J shed 4 bases, with 12 bases lying between them. The CDR3 spans 15 residues. CDR3 loop: CASSLERVDADTQYF. CDR3 in DNA: TGTGCCAGCAGCTTGGAGCGGGTAGACGCAGATACGCAGTATTTT.

The chain is built from TRBV4-1 and TRBJ2-4; 7 bases align to TRBD2. CDR3 length equals 16 residues. V gave up 1 base and J gave up 6 bases; unmatched junction bases: 9. Germline-derived CDR1 and CDR2 are MGHRA and YSYEKL. The CDR3 DNA sequence: TGCGCCAGCAGCCAAGGGTCTGGGACTACAGTAAACATTCAGTACTTC. Translation: CASSQGSGTTVNIQYF.

A few counts support this clone. V usage is TRBV18 and J usage is TRBJ2-5; 12 nucleotides match TRBD2. The CDR3 is 17 amino acids. Germline lookup yields CDR1 KGHSH and CDR2 LQKENI. Trimming at V came to 2 bases and at J to 4 bases, leaving 8 bases not matched to a gene. The CDR3 spells CASSPSTSGRSAETQYF. CDR3 in DNA: TGTGCCAGCTCACCATCGACTAGCGGGAGATCAGCAGAGACCCAGTACTTC.

V is TRBV2 and J is TRBJ2-5; 14 nucleotides align to TRBD2. The CDR3 length is 17 residues. Germline values: CDR1 SNHLY, CDR2 FYNNEI. J lost 0 bases, V lost 6 bases, and 6 bases had no gene match. Written as DNA, the CDR3 is TGTGCCAGCAGGCAAGGGACTAGCGGGGGATACCAAGAGACCCAGTACTTC. This sequence encodes CASRQGTSGGYQETQYF.